This record looks at one T cell receptor beta chain sequence and its context. This record comes from a study of blood T cell repertoires in COVID-19. Study-level background: T cells, B-cell-depleted T cells, or PBMCs supplied cDNA or gDNA.

Seattle patient enrollment occurred during active infection, with longitudinal follow-up thereafter. The germline gives CDR1 SGHRS, CDR2 YFSETQ. Trimming removed 2 bases from V and 7 bases from J; junction bases left unmatched: 5. CDR3 length: 15 amino acids. Only in-frame clones appear in the TCRdb table, and some are missing; sequencing was by immunoSEQ multiplex PCR. The sample holds fewer than 700,000 clones; roughly 91% are singletons and the top ten take roughly 8%. The V and J genes are TRBV5-1 and TRBJ2-1; 11 bases agree with TRBD2. The TCR sequence derives from a woman in her forties or fifties with COVID-19, enrolled during active disease. The specimen sequenced was peripheral blood. The chain's CDR3 is CASSFSGGEGNEQFF. For the CDR3, the DNA is TGCGCCAGCAGCTTTAGCGGGGGGGAAGGTAATGAGCAGTTCTTC.